The rows below give T cell receptor beta chains drawn from one sample of a study of human T cells and chemical hapten exposure. Each CDR3 protein gets one entry after TCRdb re-called the RACE reads with MiXCR. There are over 300,000 distinct CDR3 sequences in the sample; 5.1% occur only once, and 2% to 3% lies in the top ten. Sequences were derived from whole blood, sampled in connection with sensitization to the hapten diphenylcyclopropenone (DPC). Source of these receptors: a woman aged 50 to 60 with alopecia areata. Some clones in this sample may be carry-over from other donors' samples. Each CDR3 is given without its conserved first and last residue. A D gene is named only where the DNA matches it firmly. Rows may omit the clone size; those that give it use once, few, many or a size class.

CDR3aa,j_gene,v_gene,d_gene,abundance
ASSQMTGGNEQY,TRBJ2-7,TRBV14,TRBD1,many
ASSPILAGDYNEQF,TRBJ2-1,TRBV5-6,TRBD2,many
ASSEAAGGREQF,TRBJ2-1,TRBV2,TRBD2,few
ASSPPGGTQGEQF,TRBJ2-1,TRBV7-2,-,-
ASSSRVPNTEAF,TRBJ1-1,TRBV7-9,-,few
ASSPESRTSGNTIY,TRBJ1-3,TRBV18,-,few
SASQDSQTYEQY,TRBJ2-7,TRBV20-1,-,few
ASSLGQGVDEQY,TRBJ2-7,TRBV5-1,TRBD1,many
ASSATGFSYNSPLH,TRBJ1-6,TRBV6-1,-,-
ASSSRANQPQH,TRBJ1-5,TRBV27,-,few
AITRTVGDYEQY,TRBJ2-7,TRBV10-3,-,-
ASSVLTGRSAGNTIY,TRBJ1-3,TRBV9,-,few
ASSYSTGNQETQY,TRBJ2-5,TRBV6-5,-,many
SAEGQGTYGYT,TRBJ1-2,TRBV29-1,TRBD1,-
ASSLADLGYSPLH,TRBJ1-6,TRBV5-1,-,many
ASSVGQARTDTQY,TRBJ2-3,TRBV2,TRBD1,-
ASSLTGSHQPQH,TRBJ1-5,TRBV27,TRBD1,-
ASKPMNTEAF,TRBJ1-1,TRBV6-2/TRBV6-3,-,few
ASSQDMPSTDTQY,TRBJ2-3,TRBV6-1,-,many
ASSTGQGAMNTEAF,TRBJ1-1,TRBV12-3/TRBV12-4,TRBD1,few
ASSSGLAGALSSYEQY,TRBJ2-7,TRBV5-1,TRBD2,many
ASSLNQGAPHSPLH,TRBJ1-6,TRBV5-6,TRBD1,-
ASSPPRNTEAF,TRBJ1-1,TRBV5-1,-,-
ASTWVRTQY,TRBJ2-5,TRBV6-5,-,many
ASSPKGALYEQY,TRBJ2-7,TRBV18,TRBD1,few
ASSGTSGGANEQF,TRBJ2-1,TRBV28,TRBD2,many
ASSPTEDTQY,TRBJ2-3,TRBV7-2,-,-
ASSLGQRNEQF,TRBJ2-1,TRBV12-3/TRBV12-4,-,many
ASSGQGYNEQF,TRBJ2-1,TRBV2,TRBD1,many
ASSHPTGGTDTQY,TRBJ2-3,TRBV16,TRBD1,many
ASSLNRVTDTQY,TRBJ2-3,TRBV5-4,-,many
ASRLTGNTGELF,TRBJ2-2,TRBV28,-,many
ASSGQPTTGELF,TRBJ2-2,TRBV6-1,-,many
SARRGRAEAF,TRBJ1-1,TRBV20-1,-,-
ATSPSGQGNYGYT,TRBJ1-2,TRBV24-1,TRBD1,few
ASSTWTGGSAGANVLT,TRBJ2-6,TRBV9,TRBD1,few
SAQQGLETYEQY,TRBJ2-7,TRBV20-1,-,-
ASSQGETDMQY,TRBJ2-3,TRBV4-3,-,-
ASSLERQFAF,TRBJ1-1,TRBV12-3/TRBV12-4,-,few
SVLPSWGHKNIQY,TRBJ2-4,TRBV20-1,-,-
ASSPDSGSVTEAF,TRBJ1-1,TRBV4-3,-,many
ASSADLSSREQY,TRBJ2-7,TRBV9,-,-
SVGGGSETQY,TRBJ2-5,TRBV29-1,TRBD2,many
ASTYRQGYQETQY,TRBJ2-5,TRBV5-8,-,few
ASTSPGQAAEKLF,TRBJ1-4,TRBV6-5,TRBD1,-
ASFPQRDREILNEQF,TRBJ2-1,TRBV27,TRBD1,few
ASSPPSVPDTEAF,TRBJ1-1,TRBV18,-,many
ATRGQGGTDTQY,TRBJ2-3,TRBV24-1,TRBD1,few
ATSRGGGSSYEQY,TRBJ2-7,TRBV15,TRBD2,-
ASSQVGRYYGYT,TRBJ1-2,TRBV6-2/TRBV6-3,-,few
ASSVDPQRTGTEAF,TRBJ1-1,TRBV9,-,-
ASSYSRTGGAETQY,TRBJ2-5,TRBV6-2/TRBV6-3,TRBD1,many
ASSQLGRQSYGYT,TRBJ1-2,TRBV4-1,-,many
AIRGTYLNTEAF,TRBJ1-1,TRBV10-3,-,-
SARARYGDNSPLH,TRBJ1-6,TRBV20-1,-,few
ASSYAVSYEQY,TRBJ2-7,TRBV6-6,-,-
ASSYSGQGDQPQH,TRBJ1-5,TRBV6-6,TRBD1,many
ATGNRDTVTDTQY,TRBJ2-3,TRBV24-1,-,many
ASNLQGVNGYT,TRBJ1-2,TRBV2,-,few
ASSPHRSPGTDTQY,TRBJ2-3,TRBV9,-,many